Below, one TCR beta chain is given with its context. These data are taken from a study of blood T cell repertoires in COVID-19. Turning to the study itself: Samples of COVID-19 (acute and convalescent) were obtained from the United States, Italy and Spain. The analysed material was cDNA or gDNA that came from T cells, B-cell-depleted T cells, or PBMCs.

Original processing notes: Amplification of reference gene primers was used by the study to estimate nucleated cell counts. Profiled with immunoSEQ multiplex PCR; TCRdb holds only in-frame clones, not every one. The V and J calls and clone size were taken over from that table, and D and trimming were inferred from the DNA. The table shows about 250,000 clones, with 86% occurring only once. The sample consisted of peripheral blood. This clonotype was sampled from a young woman with active or convalescent COVID-19.

For the CDR3, the DNA is TGTGCCAGCAGTTCGGACTTCATGGGGGGAAAACTGTTTTTT. Its translation: CASSSDFMGGKLFF. The rearrangement uses TRBV28 and TRBJ1-4, with a weak D call TRBD1 (5 bases). The V gene's germline CDR1 is MDHEN and CDR2 SYDVKM. This CDR3 contains 14 residues. Trimming took off 4 bases at V and 10 bases at J, with 16 bases between the two ends.